This T cell receptor (beta chain) is drawn from a study of T cells in localized non-small cell lung cancer. Broader study findings: Tumor samples were not multi-region, leaving intratumor heterogeneity unexcluded. A higher density of T cells in blood coincided with extended overall survival.

This clone was detected a few times. Its antigen remains unknown. Sequencing was performed with immunoSEQ multiplex PCR; in TCRdb, only in-frame clones are kept and a portion is missing. This table has around 90,000 clones, less than 85% appearing once. J gave up 8 bases and V 3 bases, and 10 bases lay outside the gene matches. CDR1 LGHNA and CDR2 YSLEER come from the germline V gene. The CDR3 covers 17 residues. The sequence was collected from a man aged 40 to 69 with stage II squamous cell lung carcinoma. The V gene is TRBV4-3, the J gene TRBJ1-6; 10 bases fit TRBD1. The sample in question was PBMCs, obtained before any cancer treatment. The CDR3 sequence is CASSHALSTGGDSPLHF. For the CDR3, the DNA is TGCGCCAGCAGCCATGCTTTGTCGACAGGGGGCGATTCACCCCTCCACTTT.